The subject of this entry is one T cell receptor (beta chain). This CDR3 comprises 13 residues. With 8 bases removed from V and 4 bases from J, the gap between germline ends came to 14 bases. Looked up from germline, CDR1 is WNHNN and CDR2 is SYGVQD (reference sequence). Assay used: immunoSEQ multiplex PCR; TCRdb lists only in-frame clones, some missing. The sample lists tens of thousands of clones, under 95% seen once, with less than 10% in the top ten. The sample belongs to a study of blood T cell repertoires in COVID-19. The sequencing sample was made of peripheral blood. The receptor was derived from a man between 70 and 80 years old with active or convalescent COVID-19. The V and J genes are TRBV10-1 and TRBJ1-1; perhaps TRBD1 as D (6 bases). CDR3 nucleotide sequence: TGCGCCAGCGCAGGGGAGTTGGGCACTGAAGCTTTCTTT. Its protein is CASAGELGTEAFF.